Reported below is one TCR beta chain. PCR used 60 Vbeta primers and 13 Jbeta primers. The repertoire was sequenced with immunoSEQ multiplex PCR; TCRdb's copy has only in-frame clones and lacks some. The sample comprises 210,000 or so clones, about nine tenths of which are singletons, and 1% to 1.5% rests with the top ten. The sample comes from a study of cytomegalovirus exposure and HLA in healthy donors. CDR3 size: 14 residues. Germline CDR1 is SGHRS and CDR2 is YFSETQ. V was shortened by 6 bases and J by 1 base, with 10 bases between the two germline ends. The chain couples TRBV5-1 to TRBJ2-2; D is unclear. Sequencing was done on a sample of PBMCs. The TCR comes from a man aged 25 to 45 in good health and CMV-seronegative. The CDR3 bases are TGCGCCAGCAAAGAGTATGTGAACACCGGGGAGCTGTTTTTT. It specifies CASKEYVNTGELFF.